A selection of T cell receptor beta chains follows, all from one sample in a study of blood T cells in healthy people across ages. TCRdb recomputed calls from the 5' RACE reads with MiXCR, one row per CDR3 protein. There are over 600,000 distinct CDR3 sequences in the sample; more than 55% occur only once, and under 30% lies in the top ten. Sequenced: blood. The receptor set was obtained from a man aged 35-49 years in good health. Both conserved end residues are part of each CDR3. A D gene is named only where the DNA matches it firmly. Clone sizes are given selectively: once, few, many, or a class where the clone is expanded.

.	TRBD2	TRBV6-1	TRBJ2-3	TGTGCCAGCAGTCGCTTCCTCCTGACTAGCGGGGGAACAGATACGCAGTATTTT	CASSRFLLTSGGTDTQYF
.	.	TRBV3-1	TRBJ2-2	TGTGCCAGCAGCCAAGGGTCGGGGGGCCGGGAGCTGTTTTTT	CASSQGSGGRELFF
.	TRBD1	TRBV2	TRBJ2-3	TGTGCCAGCGAAGGGAATCCCGACAGGGTTCGCACAGATACGCAGTATTTT	CASEGNPDRVRTDTQYF
.	.	TRBV27	TRBJ1-6	TGTGCCAGCACTATTCCTCCGTCACCCCTCCACTTT	CASTIPPSPLHF
once	.	TRBV28	TRBJ2-3	TGTGCCAGCAGTATCGGAGGGAGCGAAGATACGCAGTATTTT	CASSIGGSEDTQYF
.	TRBD2	TRBV7-2	TRBJ2-1	TGTGCCAGCATACTAGCCGAGACTAGCGGGAGACCCTACTCCTACAATGAGCAGTTCTTC	CASILAETSGRPYSYNEQFF
many	TRBD1	TRBV28	TRBJ2-7	TGTGCCAGCAGTTTTCTCGGACAGGGAGTGCAGTACTTC	CASSFLGQGVQYF
.	.	TRBV6-2/TRBV6-3	TRBJ1-1	TGTGCCAGCAGTTACTCAGGGGGGGACACTGAAGCTTTCTTT	CASSYSGGDTEAFF
.	.	TRBV20-1	TRBJ2-7	TGCAGTGCGCGGAGGGCGGGGAGGTACGAGCAGTACTTC	CSARRAGRYEQYF
.	.	TRBV15	TRBJ2-7	TGTGCCACCAGCGTTTCGCAGACTTCTCCCCTTTCCGAGCAGTACTTC	CATSVSQTSPLSEQYF
.	.	TRBV20-1	TRBJ1-5	TGCAGTGCTAGAGATCGAGTAACAGGGACTCAGCCCCAGCATTTT	CSARDRVTGTQPQHF
.	TRBD2	TRBV4-1	TRBJ2-1	TGCGCCAGCAGCCAGCGGGAGGGCCCGGGTGAGCAGTTCTTC	CASSQREGPGEQFF